The 22 T cell receptor beta chains listed next were all sequenced from one sample in a study of T-cell memory formation after mild COVID-19. From the 5' RACE reads, TCRdb called clonotypes with MiXCR, one entry per CDR3 protein. The sample shows about 340,000 distinct CDR3 sequences, around 13% of them seen only once. The sequencing input was PBMCs or a T cell subset sorted from them (not recorded which). The receptor set was obtained from a man aged 18 to 35 who had mild COVID-19 (a few samples of this study predate the infection). Cell type and time point are not known.

This clonotype was counted between two and nine times. This chain uses TRBV12-3 or TRBV12-4 with TRBJ1-6; the D is unclear. The CDR3 has 15 amino acids. Deletions cut 5 bases from V and 2 bases from J, with 10 bases between. The CDR3 loop is CASSVLVPYNSPLHF. The CDR3 DNA follows: TGTGCCAGCAGTGTTCTAGTGCCCTATAATTCACCCCTCCACTTT.

CDR3 protein: CASSYRTSDYEQYV. CDR3 in DNA: TGTGCCAGCAGCTATAGGACTAGCGACTACGAGCAGTACGTC. This chain joins TRBV7-2 and TRBJ2-7; 9 bases line up with TRBD2. Trimming took 4 bases from V and 3 from J; bases not matched to a gene: 4. The CDR3 is made up of 14 amino acids. From germline, CDR1 is SGHTA and CDR2 FQGNSA.

The V call is TRBV12-3 or TRBV12-4, the J call TRBJ2-2; 10 nucleotides align to TRBD1. J was trimmed by 7 bases and V by 1 base; bases with no gene match: 3. The CDR3 consists of 15 residues. The CDR3 nucleotides are TGTGCCAGCAGTTTAGGACAGGGGGCGTTCGGGGAGCTGTTTTTT. This codes for CASSLGQGAFGELFF.

This clonotype has more than one count but fewer than ten. This chain connects TRBV15 to TRBJ2-7; D is possibly TRBD2 (5 bases). This CDR3 is built from 13 residues. Germline V gene data show CDR1 as LNHNV and CDR2 as YYDKDF (reference sequence). Trimming removed 1 base from V and 5 bases from J, with 9 bases in between. This CDR3 is CATSRGLRDEQYV. The CDR3, as DNA: TGTGCCACCAGCAGAGGATTGAGGGACGAGCAGTACGTC.

This clonotype was recorded many times. The V and J genes are TRBV5-1 and TRBJ2-5; 11 positions match TRBD2. Germline lookup yields CDR1 SGHRS and CDR2 YFSETQ. The CDR3 spans 14 residues. V was clipped by 1 base and J by 4 bases; unmatched bases: 0. The CDR3 sequence is CASSLTSGGETQYF. In DNA form, the CDR3 reads TGCGCCAGCAGCTTGACTAGCGGGGGAGAGACCCAGTACTTC.

The sample holds a few counts of this clonotype. The chain carries TRBV20-1 and TRBJ1-2; unclear D gene. The germline V and J ends were trimmed by 2 bases and 4 bases, with 5 bases remaining between them. CDR3 length equals 11 residues. The V gene's germline CDR1 is DFQATT and CDR2 SNEGSKA (reference sequence). The CDR3: CSARKPYGYTF. In DNA, the CDR3 is TGCAGTGCTAGAAAACCCTATGGCTACACCTTC.

In its sample, this clonotype was seen a few times. V usage is TRBV28 and J usage is TRBJ2-5, with D perhaps being TRBD1 or TRBD2 (6 bases each). CDR3 length: 15 residues. The germline V gene has CDR1 MDHEN and CDR2 SYDVKM. V shed 2 bases and J shed 4 bases, with 14 bases lying between them. DNA of the CDR3: TGTGCCAGCAGTTTAGTCGGGGGCCGGGGAGAGACCCAGTACTTC. Amino acid sequence: CASSLVGGRGETQYF.

This clonotype showed up just a few times. The chain has TRBV5-6 and TRBJ1-2, with D tentatively TRBD1 (5 bases). V lost 4 bases to trimming and J lost 2 bases, with 15 bases between them. The CDR3 covers 15 residues. Germline loops: CDR1 SGHDT, CDR2 YYEEEE. The DNA of the CDR3 is TGTGCCAGCAGCGCGACCTTGACAGAGAACTATGGCTACACCTTC. Translated: CASSATLTENYGYTF.

This clonotype occurred many times. CDR3 region: CASSYSTTTDTQYF. For the CDR3, the DNA is TGTGCCAGCAGTTACTCGACGACCACAGATACGCAGTATTTT. The rearrangement uses TRBV6-5 and TRBJ2-3, with D uncertain. Deletions cut 0 bases from V and 2 bases from J, with 6 bases between. Germline-derived CDR1 and CDR2 are MNHEY and SVGAGI. CDR3 length: 14 residues.

This clonotype was seen only a few times. This sequence joins TRBV11-2 and TRBJ2-7; D possibly uses TRBD1 or TRBD2 (5 bases each). CDR1 and CDR2 (germline): SGHAT, FQNNGV. The CDR3 sequence is 16 residues long. V gave up 4 bases and J gave up 4 bases, with 20 bases separating them. CDR3 in amino acids: CASSWGASGQRYEQYV. The DNA of the CDR3 is TGTGCCAGCAGCTGGGGAGCAAGTGGACAACGGTACGAGCAGTACGTC.

This clonotype was seen only a few times. The gene calls are TRBV9 and TRBJ2-3; D gene unclear. CDR3 size: 15 residues. The germline gives CDR1 SGDLS, CDR2 YYNGEE. The V gene lost 0 bases and the J gene lost 6 bases, with 14 bases spanning the gap. CDR3 in amino acids: CASSVETGEADTQYF. Written as DNA, the CDR3 is TGTGCCAGCAGCGTAGAAACGGGTGAGGCGGATACGCAGTATTTT.

This chain joins TRBV7-9 and TRBJ1-2; no firm D call. Trimming left V 0 bases short and J 3 bases short, with 8 bases between. The CDR3 totals 14 residues. Per germline, CDR1 SEHNR and CDR2 FQNEAQ (reference sequence). For the CDR3, the DNA is TGTGCCAGCAGCTTAGCGGGAGGGTACTATGGCTACACCTTC. Its protein product is CASSLAGGYYGYTF.

V usage is TRBV28 and J usage is TRBJ1-2; D gene uncertain. The CDR3 is 13 amino acids. Trimming removed 7 bases at V and 2 bases at J, with 11 bases between. Germline CDR1 is MDHEN and CDR2 is SYDVKM. The CDR3 reads CASTMAQNYGYTF. DNA for the CDR3: TGTGCCAGCACCATGGCGCAGAACTATGGCTACACCTTC.

For this clonotype: The DNA is omitted, as the CDR3 cannot be located on it reliably, and the CDR3 follows TCRdb's listing. CDR3 residues: CASSLGSGLADRTPGSCFF. The chain recombines TRBV7-4 with TRBJ2-2; the table's D call, TRBD2, has no DNA check behind it. Germline V CDR1 and CDR2: SGHVT, SQSDAQ. The CDR3 spans 19 residues, counting both ends.

This clonotype was seen a handful of times. The chain employs TRBV29-1 and TRBJ2-5; D is possibly TRBD1 or TRBD2 (5 bases each). V was pared by 6 bases and J by 7 bases, with 12 bases between. Germline CDR1 reads SQVTM; CDR2 reads ANQGSEA. This CDR3 region has 11 residues. CDR3 coding DNA: TGCAGCGTGGGGACCCTCGGGACCCAGTACTTC. It codes for CSVGTLGTQYF.

This clonotype came up a few times. This chain links TRBV18 with TRBJ1-5; D possibly corresponds to TRBD1 (5 bases). Germline assignment: CDR1 KGHSH and CDR2 LQKENI. The CDR3 is 15 amino acids. V was cut by 3 bases and J by 2 bases, with 11 bases left in between. The CDR3 DNA reads TGTGCCAGCTCACCGCTCGGGGGGGGCAATCAGCCCCAGCATTTT. Translating gives CASSPLGGGNQPQHF. Complete variable domain (other parts from reference TRBV18 and TRBJ1-5): NAGVMQNPRHLVRRRGQEARLRCSPMKGHSHVYWYRQLPEEGLKFMVYLQKENIIDESGMPKERFSAEFPKEGPSILRIQQVVRGDSAAYFCASSPLGGGNQPQHFGDGTRLSIL.

The gene calls are TRBV24-1 and TRBJ2-3, with TRBD1 matching over 9 bases. Germline loops: CDR1 KGHDR, CDR2 SFDVKD. The CDR3 is made up of 17 amino acids. The V and J ends lost 7 bases and 3 bases, in that order; junction bases with no gene match: 13. The CDR3 DNA is TGTGCCACCAGCCCGGGACAGGGTCGGGTTTCTACAGATACGCAGTATTTT. Its protein product is CATSPGQGRVSTDTQYF.

This clonotype appeared once. The chain recombines TRBV6-5 with TRBJ2-3; D possibly corresponds to TRBD2 (5 bases). Germline values: CDR1 MNHEY, CDR2 SVGAGI. The CDR3 contains 13 residues. With 4 bases removed from V and 5 bases from J, the gap between germline ends came to 10 bases. Here the CDR3 DNA reads TGTGCCAGCAGTTCACCCGGAGGAGATACGCAGTATTTT. Translated, it gives CASSSPGGDTQYF.

In this sample, this clonotype turned up a few times. V is TRBV6-1 and J is TRBJ1-1; no firm D call. The CDR3 covers 11 residues. Trimming took off 4 bases at V and 4 bases at J, with 4 bases between the two ends. In germline, CDR1 is MNHNS, CDR2 SASEGT. CDR3 bases: TGTGCCAGCAGTGTGTTCACTGAAGCTTTCTTT. It encodes CASSVFTEAFF.

The V and J genes are TRBV12-3 or TRBV12-4 and TRBJ2-2, with a tentative D call TRBD1 (6 bases). CDR3 size: 14 residues. V lost 9 bases to trimming and J lost 2 bases, with 13 bases between them. CDR3 region: CASLRDTNTGELFF. The DNA for the CDR3 is TGTGCCAGTCTCCGGGACACTAACACCGGGGAGCTGTTTTTT.

This clonotype occurred a few times. The CDR3 loop is CSARGGGATYGYTF. CDR3 in DNA: TGCAGTGCTAGGGGAGGAGGGGCGACCTATGGCTACACCTTC. The chain has TRBV20-1 and TRBJ1-2; D perhaps matches TRBD1 (5 bases). Trimming removed 3 bases at V and 4 bases at J, with 15 bases between. The CDR3 is 14 residues long. Germline V gene sequence: CDR1 DFQATT, CDR2 SNEGSKA (reference sequence).

This clonotype was observed at least ten times. The V and J genes are TRBV12-3 or TRBV12-4 and TRBJ1-3; D not resolved. The CDR3 consists of 17 residues. The V end lost 1 base, the J end lost 0 bases, and 13 bases lay between the germline ends. The CDR3, as DNA: TGTGCCAGCAGTTTAGGGGGTCACCTGTTCTCTGGAAACACCATATATTTT. This sequence encodes CASSLGGHLFSGNTIYF.